The clone carrying this T cell receptor beta chain was counted between two and nine times. This sample stems from a study of blood T cell repertoires in COVID-19. Looking at the study overall: Samples taken during acute and convalescent COVID-19 were collected in the United States, Italy and Spain. Sources were T cells, B-cell-depleted T cells, or PBMCs; the material itself was cDNA or gDNA.

The protocol was immunoSEQ multiplex PCR, while the TCRdb copy is restricted to in-frame clones and leaves out a portion. The sample lists fewer than 350,000 clones, over 80% occurring once. The V end was cut by 7 bases, the J end by 5 bases, with 12 bases between. This CDR3 contains 13 residues. Enrolment of Seattle patients took place during active infection, and they were followed longitudinally. Specimen: peripheral blood. The receptor's source is a man younger than 45 with COVID-19, enrolled during active disease. The V and J genes are TRBV12-3 or TRBV12-4 and TRBJ1-5; possibly TRBD1 for D (5 bases). The CDR3 region has the DNA TGTGCCAGCATGCGGGGGAACTATCAGCCCCAGCATTTT. Its translation is CASMRGNYQPQHF.